This is a list of T cell receptor beta chains from one sample in a study of patients and donors after allogeneic stem cell transplantation. TCRdb called the RT-PCR reads again in MiXCR, with one record for every CDR3 protein. The table has 400,000 to 450,000 distinct CDR3 sequences, roughly 17% seen once. Sequencing used blood, either unsorted or a sorted T cell fraction (not recorded which). The receptors shown here come from a human donor who was either an allogeneic HSCT recipient or a stem cell or donor lymphocyte infusion donor (not recorded which). It is not recorded whose cells these are; they may come from a transplant donor. CDR3s include the opening cysteine and the closing phenylalanine or tryptophan. The D gene is left open where the match is weak. Clone size is stated in some rows and not others, as once, few, many or a class when expanded.

j_gene	abundance	v_gene	d_gene	CDR3nt	CDR3aa
TRBJ1-1	.	TRBV9	.	TGTGCCAGCAGCGTAGATGTAGGGGAGGACACTGAAGCTTTCTTT	CASSVDVGEDTEAFF
TRBJ1-4	.	TRBV3-1	.	TGTGCCAGCGGGGCAAGGAGAGAAAAACTGTTTTTT	CASGARREKLFF
TRBJ1-1	.	TRBV10-3	.	TGTGCCATCAGTAAGACAGTGAACACTGAAGCTTTCTTT	CAISKTVNTEAFF
TRBJ1-1	many	TRBV7-2	.	TGTGCCAGCAGCTTAATTAGCTCGAGGAACACTGAAGCTTTCTTT	CASSLISSRNTEAFF
TRBJ2-6	few	TRBV9	.	TGTGCCAGCAGACGCTCTGGGGCCAACGTCCTGACTTTC	CASRRSGANVLTF
TRBJ2-3	many	TRBV24-1	.	TGTGCCACCAGTGATTGGACCGCAGGGGGCACAGATACGCAGTATTTT	CATSDWTAGGTDTQYF
TRBJ2-3	few	TRBV6-1	TRBD1	TGTGCCAGCACCCGACAGGGAAGCACAGATACGCAGTATTTT	CASTRQGSTDTQYF
TRBJ2-4	.	TRBV19	.	TGTGCCAGTAGTATAGCGGTCAGGGTACTAGCCAAAAACATTCAGTACTTC	CASSIAVRVLAKNIQYF
TRBJ2-5	.	TRBV11-2	TRBD1	TGTGCCAGCAGCATTGGACAGGGCGCGGAAGAGACCCAGTACTTC	CASSIGQGAEETQYF
TRBJ2-3	.	TRBV10-3	.	TGTGCCATCAGTGAGTCGAGGGGCCTAAATACGCAGTATTTT	CAISESRGLNTQYF
TRBJ2-7	few	TRBV5-6	.	TGTGCCAGCAGCTTGGCTTTAACCGGCTACTCCTACGAGCAGTACTTC	CASSLALTGYSYEQYF
TRBJ1-6	few	TRBV27	TRBD1	TGTGCCAGCAGTTTGACAGGGCTGAGCTCACCCCTCCACTTT	CASSLTGLSSPLHF
TRBJ1-5	few	TRBV29-1	.	TGCAGCTTTCAAGGGGAAGGGGGAGGCAATCAGCCCCAGCATTTT	CSFQGEGGGNQPQHF
TRBJ2-2	.	TRBV5-1	TRBD2	TGCGCCAGCAGCTTGGCGAGTAGCGGGGGCACCGGGGAGCTGTTTTTT	CASSLASSGGTGELFF
TRBJ2-7	.	TRBV20-1	TRBD2	TGCAGTGCTAGAGACCGTATCCTAGCGGGAGTGGGCGAGCAGTACTTC	CSARDRILAGVGEQYF
TRBJ1-5	few	TRBV15	.	TGTGCCACCACTGGACAGATTGGAAATCAGCCCCAGCATTTT	CATTGQIGNQPQHF
TRBJ2-3	.	TRBV28	.	TGTGCCAGCAGCCATCAAGGGGGGACAGATACGCAGTATTTT	CASSHQGGTDTQYF
TRBJ2-1	few	TRBV5-4	.	TGTGCCAGCAGCTTGAACTACCCTCCTAATGAGCAGTTCTTC	CASSLNYPPNEQFF
TRBJ1-1	few	TRBV4-2	TRBD1	TGTGCCAGCAGCCTTAATCCGGGACAGGGGATGAACACTGAAGCTTTCTTT	CASSLNPGQGMNTEAFF
TRBJ2-5	few	TRBV7-2	.	TGTGCCAGCAGCTTAGTTTGGCTACCACAAGAGACCCAGTACTTC	CASSLVWLPQETQYF
TRBJ2-7	many	TRBV2	TRBD1	TGTGCCAGCAGTGATGGGACAGGGACCTACGAGCAGTACTTC	CASSDGTGTYEQYF
TRBJ2-7	.	TRBV7-9	.	TGTGCCAGCAGCCCCCAGCGACAGGTCTACGAGCAGTACTTC	CASSPQRQVYEQYF
TRBJ2-5	.	TRBV5-1	.	TGCGCCAGCAGCTTGGGAGGACCGACCCAGTACTTC	CASSLGGPTQYF
TRBJ2-1	.	TRBV5-5	.	TGTGCCAGCAGCTTGGAAATTCGCTCCTACAATGAGCAGTTCTTC	CASSLEIRSYNEQFF
TRBJ2-6	.	TRBV12-3/TRBV12-4	.	TGTGCCGGAAGAGACAGCTCTGGGGCCAACGTCCTGACTTTC	CAGRDSSGANVLTF
TRBJ2-2	once	TRBV6-2/TRBV6-3	.	TGTGCCAGCAGTTACTCTCAGGGAGGGAACACCGGGGAGCTGTTTTTT	CASSYSQGGNTGELFF
TRBJ1-1	.	TRBV5-5	.	TGTGCCAGCAGCTTGCAGTTTCCTGAAGCTTTCTTT	CASSLQFPEAFF
TRBJ2-7	few	TRBV4-1	.	TGCGCCAGCAGACCTCCCGGGGGGCGCTCCTACGAGCAGTACTTC	CASRPPGGRSYEQYF
TRBJ1-2	.	TRBV7-9	TRBD1	TGTGCCAGCAGCCTCGACAGGGGATACAGTGGCTACACCTTC	CASSLDRGYSGYTF
TRBJ2-1	.	TRBV3-1	.	TGTGCCAGCAGCCATAAGGGAGTTGAGCAGTTCTTC	CASSHKGVEQFF
TRBJ1-2	.	TRBV3-1	.	TGTGCCAGCAGCCTAGGGCACATTTATGGCTACACCTTC	CASSLGHIYGYTF
TRBJ1-1	few	TRBV24-1	.	TGTGCCACCAGAGGACAGATGAACACTGAAGCTTTCTTT	CATRGQMNTEAFF
TRBJ2-1	few	TRBV11-1	.	TGTGCCAGCAGCTTAGGCGGGGGACAGTACTACAATGAGCAGTTCTTC	CASSLGGGQYYNEQFF
TRBJ1-2	few	TRBV5-4	TRBD1	TGTGCCAGCAGCAAAGGACAGGGGTTGGACTATGGCTACACCTTC	CASSKGQGLDYGYTF
TRBJ1-4	few	TRBV30	.	TGTGCCTGGAGTGTACGGGGAGGGGAAAAACTGTTTTTT	CAWSVRGGEKLFF
TRBJ1-4	few	TRBV7-5	.	.	CISVPEAAPKLFF
TRBJ1-3	.	TRBV10-3	TRBD1	TGTGCCATCAGTGAGTCGACAGGGTCTGGAAACACCATATATTTT	CAISESTGSGNTIYF
TRBJ2-1	.	TRBV15	.	TGTGCCACCAGCAGAGATCGTGGTAGTACAGGGTCCTACAATGAGCAGTTCTTC	CATSRDRGSTGSYNEQFF
TRBJ1-2	few	TRBV24-1	TRBD1	TGTGCCACCAGTGACACCGGGACAGGGGATGGCTACACCTTC	CATSDTGTGDGYTF
TRBJ1-5	.	TRBV1	.	TGCACCAGCAGCCAAGAGGAAAAGGTGGGCCAGCCCCAGCATTTT	CTSSQEEKVGQPQHF
TRBJ2-1	.	TRBV3-1	.	TGTGCCAGCAGCCATAGAGGGATTTCCTACAATGAGCAGTTCTTC	CASSHRGISYNEQFF
TRBJ1-1	.	TRBV20-1	.	TGCAGTGCTAGAAGTTCAGACAGGATCCGGGCTTTCTTT	CSARSSDRIRAFF
TRBJ1-2	.	TRBV5-8	.	TGTGCCAGCAGCTTGAAATCAACGACGGCGAACTATGGCTACACCTTC	CASSLKSTTANYGYTF
TRBJ2-7	.	TRBV2	.	TGTGCCAGCAGGGCACTTGGACAATCCTACGAGCAGTACTTC	CASRALGQSYEQYF
TRBJ1-2	few	TRBV9	.	TGTGCCAGCAGCCTCGGATCCGGGCCCCAGGGGAATGGCTACACCTTC	CASSLGSGPQGNGYTF
TRBJ2-7	.	TRBV11-2	TRBD2	TGTGCCAGCAGCTTAGTGGGGGGATGGCGGGAGGGCTTGTACGAGCAGTACTTC	CASSLVGGWREGLYEQYF
TRBJ1-5	.	TRBV3-1	.	TGTGCCAGCAGCCAAGATCTGCTTGTTCAGCCCCAGCATTTT	CASSQDLLVQPQHF
TRBJ2-7	.	TRBV7-6	.	TGTGCCAGCAGCTTAGCGGGCGGGGCCTCCTACGAGCAGTACTTC	CASSLAGGASYEQYF